This passage covers 2 T cell receptor beta chains from one sample sequenced in a study of T cells in Graves' hyperthyroidism and ophthalmopathy. Authors of the study amplified TCR beta CDR3 regions from RNA transcripts. Carried out on the TCR CDR3, a first-round RT-PCR used the HTBI primer set. TCRdb redid the calling of the multiplex PCR reads with MiXCR, one entry per CDR3 protein. Of 600,000 or so distinct CDR3 sequences listed, around 46% are singletons. The sample taken for sequencing was peripheral blood or thyroid tissue (not recorded which). The receptors here all came from a woman younger than 35 with Graves' hyperthyroidism.

CDR3 residues: CASSKVGTYEQYF. CDR3 bases: TGTGCCAGCAGCAAGGTAGGGACCTACGAGCAGTACTTC. The chain combines TRBV7-8 with TRBJ2-7; D call uncertain. V lost 5 bases and J 2 bases, leaving 10 bases between the germline ends. This CDR3 is 13 amino acids long. In germline, CDR1 is SGHVS, CDR2 FQNEAQ.

The chain uses TRBV7-9 and TRBJ1-1, with TRBD1 as a possible D gene (5 bases). V lost 4 bases to trimming and J lost 12 bases, with 18 bases between them. The CDR3 is 13 residues long. Germline V gene lookup returns CDR1 SEHNR and CDR2 FQNEAQ (reference sequence). The chain's CDR3 is CASSYPGDFMTFF. Written as DNA, the CDR3 is TGTGCCAGCAGCTACCCGGGGGATTTCATGACTTTCTTT. The variable domain in full, with the rest retrieved from reference TRBV7-9 and TRBJ1-1, is DTGVSQNPRHKITKRGQNVTFRCDPISEHNRLYWYRQTLGQGPEFLTYFQNEAQLEKSRLLSDRFSAERPKGSFSTLEIQRTEQGDSAMYLCASSYPGDFMTFFGQGTRLTVV.